This entry features one T cell receptor (beta chain) sequence. The data derive from a study of T cell responses to AZD1222 COVID-19 vaccine. Libraries were prepared by immunoSEQ multiplex PCR; TCRdb keeps only in-frame clonotypes and omits some of them. The sample has 70,000 to 95,000 clones, around 90% seen once. Germline V gene data show CDR1 as GTSNPN and CDR2 as SVGIG (reference sequence). The CDR3 covers 13 residues. J lost 4 bases, V lost 4 bases, and 5 bases had no gene match. The J gene is TRBJ1-1, the V gene TRBV30, with 8 nucleotides matching TRBD1. The sequencing used peripheral blood, collected 28 days after the second AZD1222 dose. This receptor was taken from an adult who received the AZD1222 COVID-19 vaccine. In nucleotides, the CDR3 is TGTGCCTGGAATCAGGGGGCGGCCACTGAAGCTTTCTTT. This codes for CAWNQGAATEAFF. The variable domain in full, completed from reference TRBV30 and TRBJ1-1, reads SQTIHQWPATLVQPVGSPLSLECTVEGTSNPNLYWYRQAAGRGLQLLFYSVGIGQISSEVPQNLSASRPQDRQFILSSKKLLLSDSGFYLCAWNQGAATEAFFGQGTRLTVV.